Described below is a single T cell receptor (beta chain) sequence and its context. The antigen is not known. Germline V gives CDR1 SGHDT, CDR2 YYEEEE. Trimming took off 1 base at V and 4 bases at J, with 14 bases between the two ends. This CDR3 spans 15 amino acids. This entry is derived from a study of T-cell memory formation after mild COVID-19. Whole-study findings and limits: Second-wave clones that peaked on day 37 lacked confirmed SARS-CoV-2 specificity. Some clones that responded turned up in pre-infection memory, which suggests that cross-reactive memory joined in.

Using constant-segment primers, 5'RACE produced TCR alpha and TCR beta cDNA libraries carrying sample barcodes and UMIs. TCRdb reprocessed the 5' RACE reads via MiXCR and lists one record per CDR3 protein. This table has some 150,000 distinct CDR3 sequences, under 30% appearing once. Sequencing input: PBMCs or a T cell subset sorted from them (not recorded which). The genes are TRBV5-6 and TRBJ2-5, with a possible D match to TRBD2 (7 bases). This clonotype was obtained from an adult woman who had mild COVID-19 (a few samples of this study predate the infection). Cell type and time point are not known. DNA of the CDR3: TGTGCCAGCAGCTTGAAGGGGGGGGTCCCAGAGACCCAGTACTTC. It encodes CASSLKGGVPETQYF.